This TCR beta chain was found in a study of blood T cell repertoires in COVID-19. Study in general: T cells, B-cell-depleted T cells, or PBMCs provided the cDNA or gDNA that served as material.

Sequenced by immunoSEQ multiplex PCR; TCRdb stores in-frame clones only, minus some. The sample contains 43,000 or so clones, around 90% of which appear only once. V was clipped by 3 bases and J by 2 bases; unmatched bases: 4. The CDR3 has 14 amino acids. Per the germline V gene, CDR1 is MGHRA and CDR2 is YSYEKL. This receptor was identified in a man in his fifties or sixties with active COVID-19. The rearrangement joins TRBV4-1 to TRBJ2-7, with 7 bases that match TRBD1. Sequenced material: peripheral blood. CDR3 in amino acids: CASSHRDSTYEQYF. In DNA form, the CDR3 reads TGCGCCAGCAGCCACCGGGACAGTACCTACGAGCAGTACTTC.